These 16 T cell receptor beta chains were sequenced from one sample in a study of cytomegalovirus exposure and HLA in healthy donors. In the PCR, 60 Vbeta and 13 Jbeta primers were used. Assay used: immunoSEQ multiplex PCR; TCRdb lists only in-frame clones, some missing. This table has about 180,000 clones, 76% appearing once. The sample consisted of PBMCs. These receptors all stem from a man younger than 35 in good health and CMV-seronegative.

The CDR3 reads CASSPRDRKNIQYF. The CDR3 DNA reads TGTGCCAGCAGCCCCCGGGACAGGAAAAACATTCAGTACTTC. The rearrangement joins TRBV9 to TRBJ2-4; 8 nucleotides line up with TRBD1. Germline V CDR1 and CDR2: SGDLS, YYNGEE. Trimming at V came to 4 bases and at J to 4 bases, leaving 4 bases not matched to a gene. There are 14 residues in the CDR3.

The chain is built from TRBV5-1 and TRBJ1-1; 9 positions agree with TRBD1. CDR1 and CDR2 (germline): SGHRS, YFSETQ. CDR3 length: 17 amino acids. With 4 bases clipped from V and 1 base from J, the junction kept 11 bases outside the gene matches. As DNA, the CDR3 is TGCGCCAGCAGCCGGGGGTACAGGGGGCTAGAGAACACTGAAGCTTTCTTT. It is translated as CASSRGYRGLENTEAFF.

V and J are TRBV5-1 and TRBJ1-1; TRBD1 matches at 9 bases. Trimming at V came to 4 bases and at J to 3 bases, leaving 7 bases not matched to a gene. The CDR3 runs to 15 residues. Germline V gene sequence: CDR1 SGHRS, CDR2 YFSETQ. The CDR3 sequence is CASSPARTGDTEAFF. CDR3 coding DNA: TGCGCCAGCAGCCCAGCCAGGACAGGGGACACTGAAGCTTTCTTT.

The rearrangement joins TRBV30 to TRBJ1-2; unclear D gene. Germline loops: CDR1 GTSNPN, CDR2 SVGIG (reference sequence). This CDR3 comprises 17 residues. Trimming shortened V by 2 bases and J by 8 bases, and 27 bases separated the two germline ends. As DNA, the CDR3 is TGTGCCTGGAGTTCAAAGCTAATTTCACGGAGCCCAGTAGGCTACACCTTC. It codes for CAWSSKLISRSPVGYTF.

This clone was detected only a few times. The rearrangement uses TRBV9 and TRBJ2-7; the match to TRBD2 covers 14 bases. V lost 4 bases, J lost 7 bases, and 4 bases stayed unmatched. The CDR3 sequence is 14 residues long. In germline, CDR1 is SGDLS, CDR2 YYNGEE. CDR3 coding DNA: TGTGCCAGCAGCCCTGGGACTAGCGGGGGTGAGCAGTACTTC. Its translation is CASSPGTSGGEQYF.

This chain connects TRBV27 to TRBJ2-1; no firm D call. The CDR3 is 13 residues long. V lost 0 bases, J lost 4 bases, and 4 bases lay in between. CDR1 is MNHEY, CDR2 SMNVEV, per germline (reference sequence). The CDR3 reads CASSLSLYNEQFF. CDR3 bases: TGTGCCAGCAGTTTATCACTGTACAATGAGCAGTTCTTC.

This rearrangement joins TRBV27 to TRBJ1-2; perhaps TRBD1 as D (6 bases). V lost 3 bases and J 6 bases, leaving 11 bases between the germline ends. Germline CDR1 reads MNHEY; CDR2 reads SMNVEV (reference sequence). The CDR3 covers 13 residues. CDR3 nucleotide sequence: TGTGCCAGCAGTTTGGGCCAGGGGAATGGCTACACCTTC. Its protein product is CASSLGQGNGYTF.

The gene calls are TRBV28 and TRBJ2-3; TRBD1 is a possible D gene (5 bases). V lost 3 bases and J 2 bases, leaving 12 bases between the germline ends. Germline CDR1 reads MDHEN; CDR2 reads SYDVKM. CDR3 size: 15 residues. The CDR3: CASSFVGLNTDTQYF. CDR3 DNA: TGTGCCAGCAGTTTCGTGGGGCTCAACACAGATACGCAGTATTTT.

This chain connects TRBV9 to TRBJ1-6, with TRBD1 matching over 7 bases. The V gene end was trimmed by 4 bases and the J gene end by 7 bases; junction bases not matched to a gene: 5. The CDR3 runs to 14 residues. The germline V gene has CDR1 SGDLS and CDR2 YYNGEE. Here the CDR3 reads CASSSTGDNSPLHF. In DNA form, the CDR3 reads TGTGCCAGCAGCTCCACAGGGGACAATTCACCCCTCCACTTT.

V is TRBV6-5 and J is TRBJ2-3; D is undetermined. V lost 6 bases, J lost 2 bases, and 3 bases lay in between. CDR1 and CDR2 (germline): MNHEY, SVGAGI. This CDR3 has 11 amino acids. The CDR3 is CASSHTDTQYF. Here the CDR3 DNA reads TGTGCCAGCAGCCACACAGATACGCAGTATTTT.

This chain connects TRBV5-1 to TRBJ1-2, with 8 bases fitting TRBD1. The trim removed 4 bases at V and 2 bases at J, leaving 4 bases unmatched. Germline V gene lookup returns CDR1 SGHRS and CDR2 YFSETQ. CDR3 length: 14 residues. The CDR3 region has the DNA TGCGCCAGCAGCCCACAGGGGGAGAACTATGGCTACACCTTC. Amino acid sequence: CASSPQGENYGYTF.

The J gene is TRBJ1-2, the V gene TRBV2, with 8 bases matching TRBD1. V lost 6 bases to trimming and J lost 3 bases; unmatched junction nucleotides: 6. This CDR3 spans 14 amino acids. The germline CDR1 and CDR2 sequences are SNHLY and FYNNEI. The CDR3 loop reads CASRPDRVDYGYTF. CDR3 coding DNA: TGTGCCAGCAGGCCGGACAGGGTGGACTATGGCTACACCTTC.

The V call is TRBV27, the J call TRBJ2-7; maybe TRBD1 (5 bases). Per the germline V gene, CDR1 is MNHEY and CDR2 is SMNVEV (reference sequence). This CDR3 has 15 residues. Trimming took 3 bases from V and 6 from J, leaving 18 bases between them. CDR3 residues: CASSFGARVAGEQYF. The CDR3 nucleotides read TGTGCCAGCAGTTTTGGGGCCAGGGTTGCTGGCGAGCAGTACTTC.

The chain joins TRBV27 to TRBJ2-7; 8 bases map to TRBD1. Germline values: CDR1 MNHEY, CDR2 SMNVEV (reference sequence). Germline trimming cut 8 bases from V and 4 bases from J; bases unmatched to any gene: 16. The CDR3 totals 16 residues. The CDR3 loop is CASSRQGRKYRYEQYF. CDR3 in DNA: TGTGCCAGCTCTAGACAGGGGAGGAAATATAGGTACGAGCAGTACTTC.

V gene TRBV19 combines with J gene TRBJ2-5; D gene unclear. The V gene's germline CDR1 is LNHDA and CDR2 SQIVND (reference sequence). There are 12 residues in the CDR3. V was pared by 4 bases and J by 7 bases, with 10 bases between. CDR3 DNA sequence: TGTGCCAGTAGTACTACGGGTGGGACCCAGTACTTC. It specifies CASSTTGGTQYF.

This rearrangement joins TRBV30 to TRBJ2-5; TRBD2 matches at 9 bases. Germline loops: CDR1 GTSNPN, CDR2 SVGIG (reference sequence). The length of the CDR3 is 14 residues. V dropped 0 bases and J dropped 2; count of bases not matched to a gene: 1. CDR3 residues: CAWSVTSGQETQYF. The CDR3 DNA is TGTGCCTGGAGTGTAACTAGCGGGCAAGAGACCCAGTACTTC.